These 13 T cell receptor beta chains share one sample of origin, sequenced in a study of blood T cell repertoires in COVID-19. Sequencing used immunoSEQ multiplex PCR; TCRdb keeps in-frame clones, though not all of them. The sample records about 190,000 clones, roughly three quarters being singletons. Sequenced: PBMCs or T cells enriched from blood (not recorded which). The source is a woman in her forties or fifties with acute COVID-19.

This clone was detected a few times. The gene calls are TRBV10-1 and TRBJ2-3; a possible D gene is TRBD1 (6 bases). The CDR3 loop spans 14 amino acids. Germline V gives CDR1 WNHNN, CDR2 SYGVQD (reference sequence). Trimming took 6 bases from V and 1 from J, leaving 11 bases between them. This CDR3 reads CASSPGHGTDTQYF. The CDR3 DNA sequence: TGCGCCAGCAGCCCGGGACACGGCACAGATACGCAGTATTTT.

The rearrangement links TRBV30 to TRBJ2-5; 10 nucleotides match TRBD1. Losses at the gene ends were 3 bases for V and 5 bases for J; bases not matched to a gene: 9. This CDR3 region has 15 residues. Looked up from germline, CDR1 is GTSNPN and CDR2 is SVGIG (reference sequence). CDR3 nucleotide sequence: TGTGCCTGGAGGGCCGGGACAGGGGAATGGGAGACCCAGTACTTC. Its protein is CAWRAGTGEWETQYF.

The chain employs TRBV10-3 and TRBJ2-3; 7 bases align to TRBD1. Germline CDR1 and CDR2: ENHRY and SYGVKD. V shed 6 bases and J 0 bases; nucleotides not matched to a gene: 6. This CDR3 comprises 15 residues. The CDR3 spells CAIRDTGDSTDTQYF. The CDR3, as DNA: TGTGCCATCAGAGATACAGGGGACAGCACAGATACGCAGTATTTT.

This chain uses TRBV3-1 (or the pseudogene TRBV3-2) with TRBJ1-4; D is unclear. The CDR3 contains 16 residues. Trimming shortened V by 0 bases and J by 5 bases, and 13 bases separated the two germline ends. Germline values: CDR1 LGHDT, CDR2 YNNKEL (reference sequence). The DNA of the CDR3 is TGTGCCAGCAGCCAAGATAGGGCGACTATCAATGAAAAACTGTTTTTT. This sequence encodes CASSQDRATINEKLFF.

V usage is TRBV6-5 and J usage is TRBJ1-1; D is uncertain. Per the germline V gene, CDR1 is MNHEY and CDR2 is SVGAGI. This CDR3 is 14 amino acids long. Trimming pared 2 bases from V and 1 base from J, leaving 8 bases between. CDR3 in amino acids: CASSYVDKNTEAFF. DNA for the CDR3: TGTGCCAGCAGTTACGTTGACAAGAACACTGAAGCTTTCTTT.

This chain joins TRBV5-6 and TRBJ1-2; the D is unclear. V was shortened by 1 base and J by 0 bases, with 7 bases between the two germline ends. The CDR3 contains 14 residues. Germline assignment: CDR1 SGHDT and CDR2 YYEEEE. CDR3 amino acids: CASSLPSANYGYTF. The CDR3 bases are TGTGCCAGCAGCTTGCCTTCAGCTAACTATGGCTACACCTTC. The full variable domain, rest sourced from reference TRBV5-6 and TRBJ1-2, is DAGVTQSPTHLIKTRGQQVTLRCSPKSGHDTVSWYQQALGQGPQFIFQYYEEEERQRGNFPDRFSGHQFPNYSSELNVNALLLGDSALYLCASSLPSANYGYTFGSGTRLTVV.

The gene calls are TRBV15 and TRBJ1-1, with 9 bases that match TRBD1. CDR1 is LNHNV, CDR2 YYDKDF, per germline (reference sequence). The V and J ends lost 2 bases and 6 bases, in that order; junction bases with no gene match: 16. The CDR3 length is 18 residues. In DNA form, the CDR3 reads TGTGCCACCAGCAGATTGCCGGGACAGGGAAGGGGGTGGGCTGAAGCTTTCTTT. This codes for CATSRLPGQGRGWAEAFF.

This chain connects TRBV7-9 to TRBJ2-5, with 12 bases aligning to TRBD1. This CDR3 is 16 amino acids long. J lost 5 bases, V lost 6 bases, and 10 bases had no gene match. Germline CDR1 SEHNR, CDR2 FQNEAQ (reference sequence). CDR3 region: CASRKPGTGGFETQYF. CDR3 sequence (DNA): TGTGCCAGCAGGAAACCCGGGACAGGGGGCTTCGAGACCCAGTACTTC.

CDR3 protein: CASSPPTGFPDTQYF. The CDR3 DNA is TGTGCCAGCTCACCACCGACTGGTTTCCCTGATACGCAGTATTTT. The chain combines TRBV18 with TRBJ2-3; D gene uncertain. Germline V gives CDR1 KGHSH, CDR2 LQKENI. This CDR3 contains 15 residues. V was clipped by 0 bases and J by 6 bases, with 13 bases between them.

This clone was seen more than once but under ten times. The chain recombines TRBV20-1 with TRBJ1-1; D is unclear. V was trimmed by 6 bases and J by 11 bases, leaving 16 bases between them. This CDR3 has 11 amino acids. CDR1 DFQATT and CDR2 SNEGSKA come from the germline V gene (reference sequence). The DNA for the CDR3 is TGCAGTGCCCTGGGCCGACGGTGGGCTTTCTTT. It encodes CSALGRRWAFF.

This rearrangement joins TRBV7-8 to TRBJ1-1; 7 bases align to TRBD1. Germline trimming cut 1 base from V and 2 bases from J; bases unmatched to any gene: 10. Germline-derived CDR1 and CDR2 are SGHVS and FQNEAQ. CDR3 length: 17 residues. This chain's CDR3 is CASSLGTGDRPNTEAFF. The CDR3 coding sequence is TGTGCCAGCAGCTTAGGAACAGGGGACAGACCTAACACTGAAGCTTTCTTT.

The chain joins TRBV29-1 to TRBJ1-5, with 7 bases aligning to TRBD1. Germline assignment: CDR1 SQVTM and CDR2 ANQGSEA. This CDR3 has 15 amino acids. V was pared by 5 bases and J by 2 bases, with 9 bases of the junction left unmatched. Written as DNA, the CDR3 is TGCAGCGTTATCGTAAGGGGGCGAGGCAATCAGCCCCAGCATTTT. It specifies CSVIVRGRGNQPQHF.

The chain recombines TRBV4-1 with TRBJ2-1; 12 nucleotides agree with TRBD2. CDR3 length: 17 residues. Germline CDR1 reads MGHRA; CDR2 reads YSYEKL. Trimming cost V 0 bases and J 4 bases; bases outside gene matches: 4. The DNA for the CDR3 is TGCGCCAGCAGCCAAGACCCTAGCGGGGGGGATTACAATGAGCAGTTCTTC. It yields the protein CASSQDPSGGDYNEQFF.